This T cell receptor beta chain was obtained from a study of cytomegalovirus exposure and HLA in healthy donors (dated by TCRdb to about 2017). With respect to the entire study: In an earlier analysis of 587 of the donors, around 300 Gb of sequence data and 117 million unique TCR beta sequences from roughly 180 million T cells were reported. Using immunosequencing, the study profiled T cell repertoires from about 610 subjects and related those repertoires to cytomegalovirus serostatus. Donor age, sex, ethnicity and CMV serostatus were compiled alongside the repertoire data. Among several hundred genotyped donors of the cohort, an average of roughly 230,000 unique TCR beta nucleotide sequences was sequenced per donor, of which approximately 18% were non-productive. Rather than using new phenotypic data, the later analysis identified candidate immune exposures from TCR beta sequences and from how often those sequences occurred across donors. Of the 350 to 450 genotyped donors, approximately 80% were placed in the genetic ancestry cluster associated with self-reported Caucasian donors. Approximately 330 gigabases of sequencing data and around 80 million unique TCR sequences made up an early release that covered approximately 620 HLA-typed donors. To predict cytomegalovirus infection status, the study brought together high-throughput TCR immunosequencing, statistical association of individual TCRs with disease status, and machine learning. The study aimed to test whether signatures of past pathogen exposure could be identified by cataloging public T cell receptors. Typing coverage varied by locus: about 629-630 donors for A, B, C, DRB1 and DQB1; approximately 500 for DQA1; nearly 610 for DPA1; roughly 450 for DPB1. Besides the first cohort of 500 to 700 subjects, a separate validation cohort made up of roughly 120 different subjects was used. All discovery cohort repertoires had been generated on a single sequencing platform. In a later genetic analysis, genome-wide SNP genotypes for about 65% of the roughly 670 donors were used, and that subset was treated as a discovery cohort. Class I and class II HLA loci were covered by the typing at four-digit resolution. About 5 DR-DQ haplotypes were handled as single units for association and clustering, since linkage in the cohort was strong. An earlier analysis of around 580 of the donors used high-throughput TCR beta sequencing to judge whether each TCR beta V gene segment behaved as functional or pseudogenic. In a later analysis, previously published TCR beta repertoires from fewer than 750 donors were re-analyzed and high-resolution HLA genotyping was added so that TCR occurrence patterns could be studied. The investigation overall reported the following: Most TCR sequences were seen in very few donors, while some public TCRs were found in many individuals. Some IMGT-functional V segments, including TRBV6-2 and TRBV6-3, could not be distinguished by the 87-base-pair reads and were therefore excluded. A further reported finding was that TCR beta sequences accurately predicted the HLA-A and HLA-B alleles for most subjects in the first cohort. In a later analysis, HLA-associated TCR beta chains showed more clonal expansion and lower generation probabilities than non-associated chains that were equally common. According to the authors, the approach could potentially be generalized to other disease states and immunological phenotypes. This cohort had only TCR beta chains sequenced, and the lack of alpha or paired-chain data limited which features could be detected. An association between a missense DCLRE1C variant and V-gene and J-gene trimming of TCR beta chains was found in a later genetic analysis and replicated in an independent cohort. The classifier was reported to diagnose cytomegalovirus status with high specificity and sensitivity in both the original and validation cohorts. Strong co-occurrence of HLA alleles, especially DR and DQ, made assigning TCR associations to individual alleles difficult. At a false discovery rate of 0.05, a later analysis linked around 17,000 TCR beta sequences to specific HLA alleles. The earlier analysis of about 600 of the donors excluded about 16 rarely observed V segments, including chromosome 9 orphons, because counts were too low. The study gave a list of some 150 TCR beta chains associated with cytomegalovirus. In an earlier analysis of fewer than 750 of the donors, most TCR beta V segments were observed in productive rearrangements about 90% or about 30% of the time, broadly matching IMGT annotations. A later analysis found that most CMV-associated TCR beta chains appeared HLA-restricted, with HLA associations seemingly driven largely by CMV exposure. Because HLA typing was unavailable for some donors at each locus, only the typed subset was used in association tests. According to a later analysis, parvovirus B19, influenza, CMV and Epstein-Barr virus appeared linked to several top co-occurrence clusters. In a later analysis, TCR association rates were found to vary across HLA loci, with the most associated TCRs seen for DRB1 alleles and the fewest for HLA-C alleles. Sequencing depth was assumed to be roughly uniform across donors in the presence/absence analyses, though that assumption may not hold. A cluster of highly shared sequence variants was judged likely to represent a technical artifact of the sequencing pipeline. The only immune exposure information available for the cohort was CMV serostatus. According to a later genetic analysis, donors in an Asian-associated ancestry cluster had fewer N-insertions in productive TCRs than the roughly 700-donor mean. In vitro tests confirmed that a few of the cytomegalovirus-associated TCR beta chains recognize cytomegalovirus antigens. Linkage disequilibrium might explain the correlated functional status among segregating V segments, but an unknown experimental factor could not be ruled out.

Preparation of the library involved the immunoSEQ multiplex PCR assay. A mixture of 60 forward primers for TCR Vbeta segments and 13 reverse primers for TCR Jbeta segments was used in the multiplex PCR. The CDR3 region of rearranged TCR beta genes was amplified from genomic DNA with a multiplex PCR assay. The Illumina HiSeq System was used to sequence the amplified TCR beta libraries as 87-base-pair reads. In the source study's methods: Across the roughly 600 repertoires, a later analysis counted 80 million or so unique TCR beta chains, some 11 million of which were shared by at least two donors. Raw reads were error-corrected and collapsed into unique sequences by a nearest-neighbor algorithm in which closely related sequences were merged to remove PCR and sequencing errors. To assign V, D and J gene segments, CDR3 sequences were aligned to IMGT reference sequences. For a sequence to be retained, a match of at least six nucleotides was required to both a V gene segment and a J gene segment. A rearrangement was called productive if the CDR3 had no stop codons and remained in frame with V and J, and every other rearrangement was called non-productive. CDR3 was defined by IMGT convention, running from the second conserved V-encoded cysteine to the conserved J-encoded phenylalanine. The earlier analysis of fewer than 750 of the donors excluded sequences that lacked an unambiguous match to a single V gene segment. In an earlier analysis of 450 to 700 of the donors, V segments were called functional above 56.7% productive rearrangements and were called segregating when the between-donor standard deviation exceeded 5%. A statistical classification framework was built to diagnose cytomegalovirus status from the catalog of TCR beta chain sequences. V and J gene assignment, in a later analysis, came from comparing TCR nucleotide sequences with IMGT/GENE-DB human TR gene sequences. A later analysis assigned CDR3 sequences and most-parsimonious VDJ recombination scenarios with the TCRdist pipeline. A later analysis defined each TCR beta chain by its CDR3 amino acid sequence plus V-gene family, and excluded reads lacking a unique V-gene family. To address suspected cross-contamination and a sequencing artifact, a later analysis removed roughly 640 highly shared, low-generation-probability nucleotide sequences. In a later analysis, a clonal expansion index for each public chain was calculated from normalized within-repertoire ranks of inferred template counts. In a later analysis, generation probabilities were computed using a VDJ recombination model fitted to out-of-frame rearrangements, and the results were checked against IGoR. A later analysis scored TCR-TCR, TCR-HLA and TCR-CMV co-occurrence with hypergeometric tests, applying a repertoire-size bias correction to TCR pairs. In a later analysis, false discovery rates were estimated by permuting HLA or CMV assignments 20 times. In a later analysis, co-occurring TCRs were grouped with DBSCAN, and TCRdist sequence similarity was added when clustering was performed within HLA-allele-positive subsets. For co-occurrence clustering, repertoires with fewer than 30,000 or more than 120,000 public chains were excluded, along with a handful of repertoires with anomalous nucleotide sharing. Not all clones reach the TCRdb copy of this immuneACCESS table, which keeps in-frame sequences only. Checked studies attribute under half of the gap to unresolved V genes and leave the rest unexplained. V and J calls and clone size are given by that table; D and trimming were obtained from the DNA. Present in this sample are 50,000 to 65,000 clones, 65% to 85% of which were seen just once. Jointly, the top ten make up roughly 2.9% of the sample.

Details on this clone: The antigen this receptor binds is unknown. No much larger clone exists at a distance of one base, and base qualities are not known.

The cohort comprised 666 healthy bone marrow donors. All cohort members were sampled while nominally healthy, although unrecorded immune exposures were likely present. The donor was CMV seronegative and was included in the group of a few hundred seronegative cohort members. Each donor provided a peripheral blood sample, and peripheral blood mononuclear cells were used for TCR beta sequencing. Genomic DNA extraction from the blood cell samples was performed with the Qiagen DNeasy Blood Extraction Kit. The CDR3 goes from the cysteine to the phenylalanine over 16 residues. The sequence is cut down to CDR3 DNA, 48 bases in frame from base 1. The CDR1 and CDR2 encoded by the germline V gene (reference sequence) are SEHNR and FQNEAQ. Germline trimming: 5 bases from V, 4 bases from J; junction bases outside gene matches: 13.

The TCR comes from a young man in good health and CMV-seronegative. Sequenced sample: PBMCs. The rearranged segments are TRBV7-9 and TRBJ1-2; TRBD1 aligns with 7 central bases. The CDR3 has the sequence CASSLVPGQISYGYTF. The bases read TGTGCCAGCAGCCTCGTCCCGGGACAGATAAGCTATGGCTACACCTTC. Outside the CDR3, residues come from the reference TRBV7-9 and TRBJ1-2 proteins, so the full variable domain is: DTGVSQNPRHKITKRGQNVTFRCDPISEHNRLYWYRQTLGQGPEFLTYFQNEAQLEKSRLLSDRFSAERPKGSFSTLEIQRTEQGDSAMYLCASSLVPGQISYGYTFGSGTRLTVV.